This T cell receptor beta chain was retrieved from a study of CD8+ T cells in alopecia areata. Overall study: Tofacitinib administration persisted for 6 to 18 months, succeeded by 6 months off drug.

This clone has only a few counts. Its antigen remains unidentified. The V gene lost 3 bases and the J gene lost 6 bases, with 14 bases spanning the gap. The germline gives CDR1 SNHLY, CDR2 FYNNEI. The CDR3 runs 15 residues. Study-wide results and limits: There were also resident alphabeta T cells of normal skin sequenced in scalp samples. Lesional scalp, especially alopecia totalis/universalis, showed higher clonality than normal scalp.

The authors extracted RNA and reverse transcribed it into cDNA as the sequencing template. The protocol was immunoSEQ multiplex PCR, while the TCRdb copy is restricted to in-frame clones and leaves out a portion. The sample lists 120,000 or so clones; around three fifths were seen once. Alopecia areata patients gave lesional scalp punch biopsies and peripheral blood samples. The source material was CD4+ T cells sorted from blood, sampled at week 0. This clonotype originated in a human donor with alopecia areata. The chain carries TRBV2 and TRBJ2-2; D remains unclear. The CDR3 bases are TGTGCCAGCAGTGAGGAGTTCGAAGGCTCCGGGGAGCTGTTTTTT. Its translation: CASSEEFEGSGELFF.